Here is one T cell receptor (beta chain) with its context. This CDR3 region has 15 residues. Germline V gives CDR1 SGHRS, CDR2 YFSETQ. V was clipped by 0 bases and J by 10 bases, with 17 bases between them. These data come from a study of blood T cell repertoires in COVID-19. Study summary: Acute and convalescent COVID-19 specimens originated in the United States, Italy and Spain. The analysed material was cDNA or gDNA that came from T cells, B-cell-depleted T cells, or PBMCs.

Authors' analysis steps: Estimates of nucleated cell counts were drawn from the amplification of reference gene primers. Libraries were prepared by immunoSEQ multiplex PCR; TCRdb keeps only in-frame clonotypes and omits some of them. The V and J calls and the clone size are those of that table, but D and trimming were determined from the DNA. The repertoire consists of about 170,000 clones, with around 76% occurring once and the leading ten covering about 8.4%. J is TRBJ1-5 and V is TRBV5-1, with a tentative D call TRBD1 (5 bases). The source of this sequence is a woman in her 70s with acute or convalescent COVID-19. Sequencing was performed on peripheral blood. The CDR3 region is CASSLGDSPGGPQHF. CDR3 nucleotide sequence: TGCGCCAGCAGCTTGGGAGACTCTCCGGGGGGACCCCAGCATTTT.